This passage covers 12 T cell receptor beta chains from one sample sequenced in a study of blood T cell repertoires in COVID-19. The method was immunoSEQ multiplex PCR; TCRdb's version includes in-frame clones alone and lacks a portion of them. This table holds 80,000 to 95,000 clones, 85% to 90% found once. Sequencing input: peripheral blood. Receptor source: a woman aged 80 or older in a cohort sampled during active or convalescent COVID-19.

The chain recombines TRBV19 with TRBJ1-5; 7 bases align to TRBD1. Germline lookup yields CDR1 LNHDA and CDR2 SQIVND (reference sequence). The junction had 14 bases not matched to a gene; V was cut back by 10 bases and J by 5 bases. The CDR3 has 15 amino acids. CDR3 loop: CATRQGDKPYQPQHF. CDR3 in DNA: TGTGCCACTCGACAGGGCGATAAGCCTTATCAGCCCCAGCATTTT.

The chain employs TRBV27 and TRBJ2-2, with 11 bases matching TRBD2. The V segment lost 3 bases and the J segment 6 bases; nucleotides outside the gene matches: 3. CDR3 length: 15 residues. Germline V gene data show CDR1 as MNHEY and CDR2 as SMNVEV (reference sequence). DNA for the CDR3: TGTGCCAGCAGTTTGAGACTAGCGGGGTCCGGGGAGCTGTTTTTT. Translation: CASSLRLAGSGELFF.

This clone was recorded many times. The rearrangement joins TRBV9 to TRBJ1-3; tentative D call: TRBD1 (5 bases). Trimming removed 4 bases from V and 0 bases from J, with 14 bases in between. In germline, CDR1 is SGDLS, CDR2 YYNGEE. CDR3 length equals 16 residues. In DNA form, the CDR3 reads TGTGCCAGCAGCCCTCGGGGGACGGCCTCTGGAAACACCATATATTTT. Its protein product is CASSPRGTASGNTIYF.

The chain uses TRBV21-1 and TRBJ1-1; no check of the table's D call, TRBD1, against the DNA was made. TRBV21-1 corresponds to a pseudogene. The CDR3 consists of 15 residues. CDR3 coding DNA: TGTGCCAGCAGCACCCAGACAGGTAAGAACACTGAAGCTTTCTTT. Its protein product is CASSTQTGKNTEAFF.

The chain is built from TRBV7-3 and TRBJ2-3, with D possibly matching TRBD2 (9 bases). From germline, CDR1 is SGHTA and CDR2 FQGTGA. Trimming stripped 3 bases from V and 7 bases from J, with 20 bases between. The CDR3 covers 16 residues. The CDR3 here is CASSFTGGSGSYTQYF. The CDR3 DNA reads as TGTGCCAGCAGCTTCACAGGGGGTAGCGGGAGCTATACGCAGTATTTT.

The J gene is TRBJ2-1, the V gene TRBV6-5, with 7 bases fitting TRBD2. CDR3 length: 16 residues. The junction had 4 bases not matched to a gene; V was cut back by 0 bases and J by 2 bases. The germline V gene has CDR1 MNHEY and CDR2 SVGAGI. CDR3 coding DNA: TGTGCCAGCAGTTACTCCGGCGGGAGTACCTACAATGAGCAGTTCTTC. Protein product: CASSYSGGSTYNEQFF.

The V gene is TRBV15, the J gene TRBJ2-1; tentatively, D is TRBD1 (5 bases). This CDR3 has 17 amino acids. Germline CDR1 and CDR2: LNHNV and YYDKDF (reference sequence). V was trimmed by 0 bases and J by 0 bases, leaving 12 bases between them. The CDR3 region has the DNA TGTGCCACCAGCAGAGATAGGACACCGAGCTCCTACAATGAGCAGTTCTTC. It yields the protein CATSRDRTPSSYNEQFF.

CDR3 residues: CASSLGGTYNSPLHF. DNA for the CDR3: TGTGCCAGCAGCCTTGGTGGGACTTATAATTCACCCCTCCACTTT. The chain couples TRBV11-2 to TRBJ1-6, with D possibly being TRBD1 (5 bases). The CDR3 runs 15 residues. V lost 5 bases and J 4 bases, leaving 12 bases between the germline ends. Per the germline V gene, CDR1 is SGHAT and CDR2 is FQNNGV.

The V call is TRBV30, the J call TRBJ1-2; perhaps TRBD1 as D (6 bases). The germline CDR1 and CDR2 sequences are GTSNPN and SVGIG (reference sequence). V shed 3 bases and J shed 6 bases, with 11 bases lying between them. CDR3 length: 12 amino acids. The CDR3 loop reads CAWRRTEDGYTF. DNA of the CDR3: TGTGCCTGGAGACGGACAGAGGATGGCTACACCTTC. The full variable domain, its missing parts supplied by reference TRBV30 and TRBJ1-2, is SQTIHQWPATLVQPVGSPLSLECTVEGTSNPNLYWYRQAAGRGLQLLFYSVGIGQISSEVPQNLSASRPQDRQFILSSKKLLLSDSGFYLCAWRRTEDGYTFGSGTRLTVV.

The J gene is TRBJ2-4, the V gene TRBV5-4; D is perhaps TRBD2 (6 bases). Per germline, CDR1 SGHNT and CDR2 YYREEE (reference sequence). This CDR3 has 14 residues. The V end was cut by 4 bases, the J end by 0 bases, with 8 bases between. CDR3 region: CASSPGLAKNIQYF. DNA of the CDR3: TGTGCCAGCAGCCCGGGACTAGCCAAAAACATTCAGTACTTC.

CDR3 DNA sequence: TGTGCCAGCAGCCAAGCGAGTTCCTACGAGCAGTACGTC. This translates into CASSQASSYEQYV. The chain joins TRBV7-8 to TRBJ2-7; D is unclear. V gave up 5 bases and J gave up 1 base, with 9 bases separating them. The germline V gene has CDR1 SGHVS and CDR2 FQNEAQ. The CDR3 has 13 amino acids.

The V and J genes are TRBV4-1 and TRBJ1-2, with TRBD1 matching 10 bases. Germline loops: CDR1 MGHRA, CDR2 YSYEKL. The CDR3 has 16 amino acids. J was trimmed by 5 bases and V by 0 bases; bases with no gene match: 6. The CDR3 DNA is TGCGCCAGCAGCCAAGAGGGGACAGGGGCGCAATATGGCTACACCTTC. This translates into CASSQEGTGAQYGYTF.